This TCR beta chain was obtained from a study of T cells in Graves' hyperthyroidism and ophthalmopathy. Study conclusions and caveats: Through a model of 13 V-J features, ophthalmopathy was separated from stable hyperthyroidism. Ophthalmopathy onset followed model prediction by a median around six months.

This clonotype has a count of ten or more. The antigen is unknown. Amplification of TCR beta CDR3 regions was performed using RNA transcripts as template. The HTBI primer set served for first-round RT-PCR of the TCR CDR3. Via MiXCR, TCRdb re-called the multiplex PCR reads, giving one row per CDR3 protein. The table shows hundreds of thousands of distinct CDR3 sequences, with about 45% occurring only once. V was cut by 4 bases and J by 7 bases, with 11 bases left in between. Per the germline V gene, CDR1 is SNHLY and CDR2 is FYNNEI. CDR3 size: 13 residues. The chain recombines TRBV2 with TRBJ1-5; D not certain. Specimen: peripheral blood or thyroid tissue (not recorded which). The sequence came from an adult man with Graves' disease, either hyperthyroidism or ophthalmopathy (not recorded which). The CDR3 region has the DNA TGTGCCAGCAGTGGGCGGCAGACACAGCCCCAGCATTTT. Its protein product is CASSGRQTQPQHF.